This T cell receptor beta chain came from a study of shared clonotypes between healthy human individuals. The CDR3 length is 15 residues. Trimming cost V 0 bases and J 3 bases, with 12 bases left between them. Germline V gene sequence: CDR1 SEHNR, CDR2 FQNEAQ (reference sequence). Generated by immunoSEQ multiplex PCR, the TCRdb table keeps only in-frame clones and is missing some. The sample consists of approximately 2.5 million clones, 90% to 95% of them appearing once. The receptor's source is a man between 18 and 35 years old in good health. The sample was naive CD4+ T cells sorted from blood. Subset: CD45RA+ positively selected. V is TRBV7-9 and J is TRBJ2-7; the D gene is possibly TRBD2 (6 bases). The CDR3 loop reads CASSLAMGLSYEQYF. In DNA form, the CDR3 reads TGTGCCAGCAGCTTAGCGATGGGACTGAGCTACGAGCAGTACTTC. The whole variable domain, filled in from reference TRBV7-9 and TRBJ2-7, reads DTGVSQNPRHKITKRGQNVTFRCDPISEHNRLYWYRQTLGQGPEFLTYFQNEAQLEKSRLLSDRFSAERPKGSFSTLEIQRTEQGDSAMYLCASSLAMGLSYEQYFGPGTRLTVT.